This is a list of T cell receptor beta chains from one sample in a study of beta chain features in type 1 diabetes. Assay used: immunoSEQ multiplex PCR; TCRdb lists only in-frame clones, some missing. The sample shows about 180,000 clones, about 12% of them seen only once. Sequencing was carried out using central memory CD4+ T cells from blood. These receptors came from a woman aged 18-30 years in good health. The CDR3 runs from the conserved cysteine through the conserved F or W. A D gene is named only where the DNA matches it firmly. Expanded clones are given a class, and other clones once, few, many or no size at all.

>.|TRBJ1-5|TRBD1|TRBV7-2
CASSYRGGQPQHF
TGTGCCAGCAGCTACAGGGGAGGTCAGCCCCAGCATTTT
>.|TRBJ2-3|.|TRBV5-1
CASRGAGADSDTQYF
TGCGCCAGCAGGGGGGCGGGAGCCGATTCGGATACGCAGTATTTT
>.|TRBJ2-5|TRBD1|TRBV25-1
CASSEYRVGDREETQYF
TGTGCCAGCAGTGAATATAGAGTAGGGGACAGGGAGGAGACCCAGTACTTC
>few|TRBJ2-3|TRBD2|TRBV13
CASSQALAAFTDTQYF
TGTGCCAGCAGCCAAGCACTAGCGGCCTTCACAGATACGCAGTATTTT
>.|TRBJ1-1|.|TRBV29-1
CSVCTANTEAFF
TGCAGCGTTTGTACAGCGAACACTGAAGCTTTCTTT
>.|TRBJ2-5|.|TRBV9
CASSVDEETQYF
TGTGCCAGCAGCGTAGACGAGGAGACCCAGTACTTC
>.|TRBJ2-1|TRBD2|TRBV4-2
CASSQEGGSYNEQFF
TGTGCCAGCAGCCAAGAGGGCGGGAGTTACAATGAGCAGTTCTTC
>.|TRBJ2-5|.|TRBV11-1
CASSRSGQETQYF
TGTGCCAGCAGCCGTAGCGGCCAAGAGACCCAGTACTTC
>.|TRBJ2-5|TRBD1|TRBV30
CAWSKGQSQETQYF
TGTGCCTGGAGTAAGGGACAGAGCCAAGAGACCCAGTACTTC
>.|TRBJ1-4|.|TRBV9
CASSVEGTSNEKLFF
TGTGCCAGCAGCGTAGAGGGGACAAGTAATGAAAAACTGTTTTTT
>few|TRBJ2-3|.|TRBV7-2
CASSLQQGSDTQYF
TGTGCCAGCAGCTTACAGCAGGGATCAGATACGCAGTATTTT
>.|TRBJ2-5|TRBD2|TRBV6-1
CASSDLAEETQYF
TGTGCCAGCAGTGATCTAGCGGAAGAGACCCAGTACTTC
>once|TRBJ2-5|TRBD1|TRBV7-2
CASSRQGARETQYF
TGTGCCAGCAGTCGACAGGGGGCGCGAGAGACCCAGTACTTC
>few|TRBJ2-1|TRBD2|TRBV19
CASSFGLAGDEQFF
TGTGCCAGTAGTTTCGGACTAGCGGGAGACGAGCAGTTCTTC
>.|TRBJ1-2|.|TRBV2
CASSQETNYGYTF
TGTGCCAGCAGTCAGGAAACTAACTATGGCTACACCTTC
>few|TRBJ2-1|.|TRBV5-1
CASSFGLARNEQFF
TGCGCCAGCAGCTTCGGACTGGCGAGGAATGAGCAGTTCTTC
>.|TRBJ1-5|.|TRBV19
CASSMQTGYRNQPQHF
TGTGCCAGTAGTATGCAGACGGGATACCGTAATCAGCCCCAGCATTTT
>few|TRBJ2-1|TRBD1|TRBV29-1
CSVWDRVNEQFF
TGCAGCGTTTGGGACAGGGTCAATGAGCAGTTCTTC
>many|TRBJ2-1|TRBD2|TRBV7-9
CASSLRTSAYNEQFF
TGTGCCAGCAGCTTGAGGACTAGCGCCTACAATGAGCAGTTCTTC
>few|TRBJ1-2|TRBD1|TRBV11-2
CASSPSLSGGNYGYTF
TGTGCCAGCAGCCCGAGCCTTTCAGGGGGGAACTATGGCTACACCTTC
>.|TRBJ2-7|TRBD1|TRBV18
CASSSRQGAYEQYF
TGTGCCAGCTCATCGCGACAGGGGGCTTACGAGCAGTACTTC
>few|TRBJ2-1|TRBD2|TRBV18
CASSLGSGNYNEQFF
TGTGCCAGCTCACTCGGAAGCGGGAACTACAATGAGCAGTTCTTC
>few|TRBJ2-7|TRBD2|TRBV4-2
CASSYTSGQNSYEQYF
TGTGCCAGCAGCTACACTAGCGGGCAAAACTCCTACGAGCAGTACTTC
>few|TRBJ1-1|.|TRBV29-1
CSVEKRQGAEAFF
TGCAGCGTTGAAAAGAGGCAGGGCGCTGAAGCTTTCTTT
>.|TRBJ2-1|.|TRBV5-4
CASSFTRNEQFF
TGTGCCAGCAGCTTTACGAGGAATGAGCAGTTCTTC
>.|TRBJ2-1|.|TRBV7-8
CASSPMEISYNEQFF
TGTGCCAGCAGCCCGATGGAGATCTCCTACAATGAGCAGTTCTTC
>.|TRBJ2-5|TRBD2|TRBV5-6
CASSRGLAVQETQYF
TGTGCCAGCAGCCGCGGACTAGCGGTCCAAGAGACCCAGTACTTC
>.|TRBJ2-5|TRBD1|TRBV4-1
CASSQFDRDQETQYF
TGCGCCAGCAGCCAATTCGACAGGGACCAAGAGACCCAGTACTTC
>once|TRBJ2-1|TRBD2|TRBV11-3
CASSLESSGGRQFF
TGTGCCAGCAGCTTAGAATCGTCGGGAGGGCGGCAGTTCTTC
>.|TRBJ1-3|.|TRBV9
CASSVGGAGNTIYF
TGTGCCAGCAGCGTAGGAGGAGCTGGAAACACCATATATTTT
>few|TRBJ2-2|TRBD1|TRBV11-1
CASSLVSGTAFNTGELFF
TGTGCCAGCAGCTTAGTTTCCGGGACAGCTTTTAACACCGGGGAGCTGTTTTTT
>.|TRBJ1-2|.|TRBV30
CAYQKGVYGYTF
TGTGCCTACCAAAAGGGGGTCTATGGCTACACCTTC
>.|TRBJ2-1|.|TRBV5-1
CASSLRGENNEQFF
TGCGCCAGCAGCTTGCGCGGGGAAAACAATGAGCAGTTCTTC
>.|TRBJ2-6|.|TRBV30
CAWSPRIRGGFSGANVLTF
TGTGCCTGGAGCCCCAGAATCCGGGGAGGATTCTCTGGGGCCAACGTCCTGACTTTC
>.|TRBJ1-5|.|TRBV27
CASASESGGRNQPQHF
TGTGCCAGTGCTTCCGAATCGGGGGGACGCAATCAGCCCCAGCATTTT
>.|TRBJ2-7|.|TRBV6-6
CASSGPNLDEQYF
TGTGCCAGCAGTGGTCCCAATTTAGACGAGCAGTACTTC
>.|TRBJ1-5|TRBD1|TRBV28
CASYHRGQGEMKPQHF
TGTGCCAGCTATCATAGGGGGCAGGGGGAGATGAAGCCCCAGCATTTT
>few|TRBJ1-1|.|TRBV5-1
CASTAGSGGTLNTEAFF
TGCGCCAGCACCGCTGGATCGGGGGGAACGCTGAACACTGAAGCTTTCTTT
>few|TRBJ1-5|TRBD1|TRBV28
CASTSQGRGQPQHF
TGTGCCAGCACCTCACAGGGGAGAGGACAGCCCCAGCATTTT
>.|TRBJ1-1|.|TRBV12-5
CASGQQGSSTEAFF
TGTGCTAGTGGTCAACAGGGAAGTAGTACTGAAGCTTTCTTT
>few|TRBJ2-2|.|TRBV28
CASSYNRRLIGELFF
TGTGCCAGCAGCTATAACAGGCGATTGATTGGGGAGCTGTTTTTT
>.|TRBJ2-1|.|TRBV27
CASSLRASSNEQFF
TGTGCCAGCAGTCTTCGGGCTAGCAGCAATGAGCAGTTCTTC
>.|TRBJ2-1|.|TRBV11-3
CASSPATGEQFF
TGTGCCAGCAGCCCAGCGACGGGGGAGCAGTTCTTC
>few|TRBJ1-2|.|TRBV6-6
CASRKDRSYYGYTF
TGTGCCAGCAGAAAGGACAGATCCTACTATGGCTACACCTTC
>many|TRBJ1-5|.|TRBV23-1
CASSHRDNNQPQHF
TGCGCCAGCAGTCACAGGGACAACAATCAGCCCCAGCATTTT